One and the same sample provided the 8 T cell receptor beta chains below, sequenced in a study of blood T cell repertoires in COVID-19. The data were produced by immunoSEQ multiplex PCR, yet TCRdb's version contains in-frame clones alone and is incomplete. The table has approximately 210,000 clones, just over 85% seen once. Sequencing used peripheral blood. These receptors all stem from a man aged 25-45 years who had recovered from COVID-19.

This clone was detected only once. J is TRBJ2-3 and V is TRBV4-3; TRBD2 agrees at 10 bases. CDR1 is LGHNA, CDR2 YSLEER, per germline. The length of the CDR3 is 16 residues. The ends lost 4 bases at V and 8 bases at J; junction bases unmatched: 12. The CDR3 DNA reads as TGCGCCAGCAGCCGCTTTAGCGGGGGGCGGGCAGGTACGCAGTATTTT. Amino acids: CASSRFSGGRAGTQYF.

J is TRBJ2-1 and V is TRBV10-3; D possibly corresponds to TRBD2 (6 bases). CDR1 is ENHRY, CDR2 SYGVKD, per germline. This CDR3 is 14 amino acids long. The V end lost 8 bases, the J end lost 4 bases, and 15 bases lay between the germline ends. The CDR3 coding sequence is TGTGCCATCGGAGGGTCCCCATTATACAATGAGCAGTTCTTC. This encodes CAIGGSPLYNEQFF.

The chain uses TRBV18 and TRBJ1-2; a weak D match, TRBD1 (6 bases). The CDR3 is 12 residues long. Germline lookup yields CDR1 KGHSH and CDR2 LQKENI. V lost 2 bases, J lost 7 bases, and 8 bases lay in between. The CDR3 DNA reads TGTGCCAGCTCACCAGGGGGCTCTGGCTACACCTTC. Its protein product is CASSPGGSGYTF.

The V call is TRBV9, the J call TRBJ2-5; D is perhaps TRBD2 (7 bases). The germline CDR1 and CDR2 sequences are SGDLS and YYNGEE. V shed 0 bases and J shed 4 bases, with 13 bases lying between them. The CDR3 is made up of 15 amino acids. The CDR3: CASSVDGEGGETQYF. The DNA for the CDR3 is TGTGCCAGCAGCGTAGATGGGGAGGGGGGAGAGACCCAGTACTTC.

The CDR3: CASSFLLRTSDNEQFF. CDR3 sequence (DNA): TGTGCCAGCAGCTTTCTTCTGAGGACTAGCGACAATGAGCAGTTCTTC. The rearrangement joins TRBV5-5 to TRBJ2-1, with 9 bases that match TRBD2. The V gene's germline CDR1 is SGHKS and CDR2 YYEKEE (reference sequence). The CDR3 has 16 amino acids. V was clipped by 2 bases and J by 5 bases; unmatched bases: 8.

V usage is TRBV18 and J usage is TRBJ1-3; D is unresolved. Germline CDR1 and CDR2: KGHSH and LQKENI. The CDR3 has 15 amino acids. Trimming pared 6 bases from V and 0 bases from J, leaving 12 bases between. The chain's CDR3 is CASSPIERSGNTIYF. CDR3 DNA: TGTGCCAGCTCCCCGATAGAACGCTCTGGAAACACCATATATTTT.

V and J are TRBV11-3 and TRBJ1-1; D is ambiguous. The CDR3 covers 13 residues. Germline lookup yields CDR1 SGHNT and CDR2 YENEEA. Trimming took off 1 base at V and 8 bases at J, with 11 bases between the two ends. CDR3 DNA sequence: TGTGCCAGCAGCTTAGTGGCGGGGTCAGAAGCTTTCTTT. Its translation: CASSLVAGSEAFF.

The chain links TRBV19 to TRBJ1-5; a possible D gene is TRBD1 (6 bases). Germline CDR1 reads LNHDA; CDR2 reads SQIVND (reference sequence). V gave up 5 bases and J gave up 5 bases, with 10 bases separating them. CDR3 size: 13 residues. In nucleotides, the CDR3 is TGTGCCAGTAGTGTACAGGGATATCAGCCCCAGCATTTT. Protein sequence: CASSVQGYQPQHF.